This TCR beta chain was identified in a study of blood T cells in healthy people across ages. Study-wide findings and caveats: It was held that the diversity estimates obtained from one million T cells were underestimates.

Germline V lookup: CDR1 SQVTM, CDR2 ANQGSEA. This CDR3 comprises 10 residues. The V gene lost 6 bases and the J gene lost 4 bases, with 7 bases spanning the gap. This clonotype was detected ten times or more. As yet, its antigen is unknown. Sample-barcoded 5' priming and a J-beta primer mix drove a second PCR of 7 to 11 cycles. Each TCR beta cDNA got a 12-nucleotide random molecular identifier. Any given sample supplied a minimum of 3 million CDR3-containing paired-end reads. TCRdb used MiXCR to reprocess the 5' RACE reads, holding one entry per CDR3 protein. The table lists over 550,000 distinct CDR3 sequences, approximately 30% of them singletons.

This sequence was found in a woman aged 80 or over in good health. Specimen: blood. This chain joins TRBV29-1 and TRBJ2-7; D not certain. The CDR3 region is CSVGEYEQYF. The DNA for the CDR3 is TGCAGCGTAGGAGAATACGAGCAGTACTTC.